A selection of T cell receptor beta chains follows, all from one sample in a study of CD8 T cells in Susac syndrome. TCRdb itself ran the immunoSEQ multiplex PCR reads through MiXCR, one entry per CDR3 protein. The sample gives roughly 300,000 distinct CDR3 sequences, about 85% of which show up once; about 0.11% is in the top ten. Sequenced: CD8+ T cells from PBMCs. The receptor set was obtained from a human donor with multiple sclerosis. Each CDR3 is given without its conserved first and last residue. The D gene is left open where the match is weak.

V	J	D	CDR3
TRBV24-1	TRBJ2-2	-	ATSDFAGELF
TRBV20-1	TRBJ2-3	TRBD2	SARWGLAETDTQY
TRBV27	TRBJ1-5	-	ASSFSGMTQPQH
TRBV10-3	TRBJ2-1	-	AISTGRSSYNEQF
TRBV27	TRBJ1-2	-	ASSLSTFGLEGYT
TRBV9	TRBJ2-3	-	ASSVGPRGNTQY
TRBV7-8	TRBJ2-3	TRBD2	ASSLGIAGSSTDTQY
TRBV6-5	TRBJ1-1	-	ASSYGAGTEAF
TRBV7-3	TRBJ2-1	-	ASSSAPSSYNEQF
TRBV4-1	TRBJ2-2	-	ASSQGLTGELF
TRBV12-5	TRBJ2-2	-	ASDLVDGELF
TRBV7-6	TRBJ2-7	-	ASSLFARSRDEQY
TRBV12-5	TRBJ2-2	TRBD2	ATPVWCASGGDTGELF
TRBV4-1	TRBJ2-1	-	ASSQAGTTYNEQF
TRBV6-1	TRBJ1-5	TRBD1	ASRGPGTGGNQPQH
TRBV10-3	TRBJ2-7	TRBD2	AIRPGGSSYEQY
TRBV28	TRBJ1-4	TRBD1	ASSSGTATNEKLF
TRBV27	TRBJ2-7	-	ASSLWGVAEQY
TRBV6-1	TRBJ2-7	-	ASSGKGTAYEQY
TRBV3-1	TRBJ2-1	TRBD2	ASSQGLAGPSQPYNEQF
TRBV9	TRBJ1-1	-	ASSVGRGTEAF
TRBV20-1	TRBJ2-7	-	SARDPPASSYEQY
TRBV5-4	TRBJ2-5	-	ASSPGPKETQY
TRBV20-1	TRBJ2-7	TRBD2	SALTSGRYEQY
TRBV12-3/TRBV12-4	TRBJ2-2	TRBD2	ASSFEGGPGELF
TRBV20-1	TRBJ2-1	-	SARALGGGRSYNEQF
TRBV5-4	TRBJ2-1	TRBD2	ASSRSSGSPTYNEQF
TRBV4-1	TRBJ2-1	TRBD2	ATSWGGNEQF
TRBV18	TRBJ1-2	-	ASSPGKGPSGYT
TRBV5-1	TRBJ2-7	TRBD2	ASSFTGGPDYEQY
TRBV28	TRBJ2-1	TRBD2	ASSLPGLAGLSYNEQF
TRBV6-5	TRBJ1-2	-	ASSYSAGIDGYT
TRBV10-2	TRBJ1-5	TRBD1	ASSSGGTGIQPQH
TRBV2	TRBJ2-7	-	ASSGVGATSPHEQY
TRBV28	TRBJ1-2	-	ASRPPGADYGYT
TRBV27	TRBJ2-1	-	ASSLGGHNEQF
TRBV29-1	TRBJ1-2	-	SATGVPRDGYT
TRBV20-1	TRBJ2-1	-	SARDLAGTSNEQF
TRBV6-1	TRBJ2-3	TRBD2	ASSTFGLAGEADTQY
TRBV13	TRBJ1-2	-	ASSHRASGPYGYT
TRBV27	TRBJ2-7	TRBD1	ASSSYRGDPEQY
TRBV5-1	TRBJ2-1	TRBD2	ASSLYVSGGGNEQF
TRBV12-3/TRBV12-4	TRBJ1-1	TRBD1	ASREDRARTEAF
TRBV13	TRBJ2-1	TRBD1	ASSHRRQGKNEQF
TRBV20-1	TRBJ1-5	-	SANGGQESGPQH
TRBV29-1	TRBJ2-1	TRBD2	NADGGSSYNEQF
TRBV4-1	TRBJ1-6	-	ASSQGVGKNSPLH
TRBV12-3/TRBV12-4	TRBJ1-1	-	ASSFTGGNGEAF
TRBV28	TRBJ2-5	TRBD2	ASGLAGGPGTQY
TRBV9	TRBJ2-3	-	ASSVEGRRKADTQY
TRBV29-1	TRBJ2-2	TRBD2	SHGTSDAGELF
TRBV6-1	TRBJ2-5	TRBD2	ASSPAEVAGGETQY
TRBV6-5	TRBJ1-5	TRBD1	ASSYRQGNNQPQH
TRBV6-5	TRBJ1-1	-	ASSYLQENTEAF
TRBV6-1	TRBJ2-7	-	ASSEVAGGGYEQY
TRBV29-1	TRBJ2-7	-	SVEDLRGGLYEQY
TRBV28	TRBJ2-7	-	ASSLGSAAGQLSYEQY
TRBV28	TRBJ2-2	TRBD2	ASSPRLAGDLGELF
TRBV30	TRBJ1-3	-	AWRVHSGNTIY